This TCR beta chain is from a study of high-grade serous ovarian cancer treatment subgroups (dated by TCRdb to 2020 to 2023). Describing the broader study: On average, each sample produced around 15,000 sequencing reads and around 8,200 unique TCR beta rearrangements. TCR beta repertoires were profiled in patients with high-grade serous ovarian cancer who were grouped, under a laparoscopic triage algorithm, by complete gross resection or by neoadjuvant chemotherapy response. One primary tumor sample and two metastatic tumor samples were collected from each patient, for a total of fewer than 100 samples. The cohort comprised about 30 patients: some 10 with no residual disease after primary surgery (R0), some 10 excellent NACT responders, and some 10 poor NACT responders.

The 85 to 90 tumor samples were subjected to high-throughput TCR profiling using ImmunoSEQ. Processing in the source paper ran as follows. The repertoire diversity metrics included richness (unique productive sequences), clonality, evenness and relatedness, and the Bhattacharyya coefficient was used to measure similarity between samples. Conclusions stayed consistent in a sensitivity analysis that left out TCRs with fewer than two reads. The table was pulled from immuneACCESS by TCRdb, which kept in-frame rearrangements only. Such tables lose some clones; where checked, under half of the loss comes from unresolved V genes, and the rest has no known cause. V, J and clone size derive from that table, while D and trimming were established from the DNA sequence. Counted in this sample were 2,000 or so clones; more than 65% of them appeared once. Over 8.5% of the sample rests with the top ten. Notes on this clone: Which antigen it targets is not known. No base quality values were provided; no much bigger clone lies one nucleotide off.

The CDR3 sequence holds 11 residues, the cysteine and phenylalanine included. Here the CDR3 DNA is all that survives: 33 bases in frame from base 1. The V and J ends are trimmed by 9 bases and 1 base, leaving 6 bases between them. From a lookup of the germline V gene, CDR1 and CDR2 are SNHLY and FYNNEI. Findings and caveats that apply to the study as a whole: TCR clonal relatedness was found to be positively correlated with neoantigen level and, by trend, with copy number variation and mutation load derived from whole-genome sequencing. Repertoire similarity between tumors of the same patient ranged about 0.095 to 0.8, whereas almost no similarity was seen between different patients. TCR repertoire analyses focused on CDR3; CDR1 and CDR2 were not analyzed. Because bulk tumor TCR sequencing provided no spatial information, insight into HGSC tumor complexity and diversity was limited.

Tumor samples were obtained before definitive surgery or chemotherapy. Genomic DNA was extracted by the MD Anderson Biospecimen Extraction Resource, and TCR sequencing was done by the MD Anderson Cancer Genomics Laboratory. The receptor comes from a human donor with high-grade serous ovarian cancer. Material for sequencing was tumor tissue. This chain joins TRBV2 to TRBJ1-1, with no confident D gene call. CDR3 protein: CASEGNTEAFF. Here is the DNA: TGTGCCAGTGAGGGGAACACTGAAGCTTTCTTT.